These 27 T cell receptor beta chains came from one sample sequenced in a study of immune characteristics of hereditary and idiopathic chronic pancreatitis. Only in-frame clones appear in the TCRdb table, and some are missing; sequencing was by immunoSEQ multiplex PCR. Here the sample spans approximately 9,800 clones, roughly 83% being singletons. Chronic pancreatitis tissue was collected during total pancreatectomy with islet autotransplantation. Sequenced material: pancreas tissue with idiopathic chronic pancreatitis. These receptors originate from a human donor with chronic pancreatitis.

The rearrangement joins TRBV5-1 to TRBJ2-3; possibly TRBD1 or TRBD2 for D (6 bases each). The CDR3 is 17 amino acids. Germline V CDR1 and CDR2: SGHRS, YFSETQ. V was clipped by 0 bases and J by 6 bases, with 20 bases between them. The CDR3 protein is CASSLAYLGGGLDTQYF. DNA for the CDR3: TGCGCCAGCAGCTTGGCCTATCTGGGGGGCGGTTTGGATACGCAGTATTTT.

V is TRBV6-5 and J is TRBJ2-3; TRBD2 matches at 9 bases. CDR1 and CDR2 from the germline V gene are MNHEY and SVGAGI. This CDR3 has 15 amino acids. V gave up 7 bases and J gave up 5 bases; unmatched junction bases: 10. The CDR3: CASTGRSGGRDTQYF. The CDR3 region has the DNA TGTGCCAGCACCGGGCGAAGCGGGGGGAGAGATACGCAGTATTTT.

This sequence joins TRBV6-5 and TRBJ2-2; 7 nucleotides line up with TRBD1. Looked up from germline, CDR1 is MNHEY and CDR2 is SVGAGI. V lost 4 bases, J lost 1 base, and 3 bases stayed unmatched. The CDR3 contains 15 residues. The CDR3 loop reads CASSFRGKNTGELFF. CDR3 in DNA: TGTGCCAGCAGTTTCAGGGGGAAGAACACCGGGGAGCTGTTTTTT.

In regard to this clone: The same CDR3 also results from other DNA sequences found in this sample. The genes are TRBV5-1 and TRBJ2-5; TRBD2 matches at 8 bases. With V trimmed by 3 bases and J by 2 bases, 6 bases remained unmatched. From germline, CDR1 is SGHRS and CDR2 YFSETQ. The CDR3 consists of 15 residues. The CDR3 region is CASSYTGGRQETQYF. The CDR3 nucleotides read TGCGCCAGCAGCTACACGGGGGGGAGACAAGAGACCCAGTACTTC.

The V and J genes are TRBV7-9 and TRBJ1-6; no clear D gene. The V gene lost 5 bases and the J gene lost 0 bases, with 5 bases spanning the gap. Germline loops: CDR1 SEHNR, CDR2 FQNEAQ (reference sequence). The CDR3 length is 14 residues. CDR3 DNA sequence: TGTGCCAGCAGCCAGAGCTCCTATAATTCACCCCTCCACTTT. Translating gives CASSQSSYNSPLHF.

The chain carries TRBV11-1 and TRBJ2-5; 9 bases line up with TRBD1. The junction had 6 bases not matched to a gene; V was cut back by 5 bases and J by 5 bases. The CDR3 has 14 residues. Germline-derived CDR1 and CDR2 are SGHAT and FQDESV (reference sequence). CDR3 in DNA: TGTGCCAGCAGCCTGGGACAGGGAGTGGAGACCCAGTACTTC. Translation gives CASSLGQGVETQYF. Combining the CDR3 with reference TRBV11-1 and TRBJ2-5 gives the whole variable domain EAEVAQSPRYKITEKSQAVAFWCDPISGHATLYWYRQILGQGPELLVQFQDESVVDDSQLPKDRFSAERLKGVDSTLKIQPAELGDSAMYLCASSLGQGVETQYFGPGTRLLVL.

As DNA, the CDR3 is TGCGCCAGCAGCCTGGGGGGCCGGTACGAGCAGTACTTC. Its protein is CASSLGGRYEQYF. The chain couples TRBV5-1 to TRBJ2-7; D tentatively fits TRBD1 or TRBD2 (6 bases each). The CDR3 runs 13 residues. V was cut by 4 bases and J by 4 bases, with 12 bases left in between. Germline assignment: CDR1 SGHRS and CDR2 YFSETQ. Supplemented by reference TRBV5-1 and TRBJ2-7, the full variable domain reads KAGVTQTPRYLIKTRGQQVTLSCSPISGHRSVSWYQQTPGQGLQFLFEYFSETQRNKGNFPGRFSGRQFSNSRSEMNVSTLELGDSALYLCASSLGGRYEQYFGPGTRLTVT.

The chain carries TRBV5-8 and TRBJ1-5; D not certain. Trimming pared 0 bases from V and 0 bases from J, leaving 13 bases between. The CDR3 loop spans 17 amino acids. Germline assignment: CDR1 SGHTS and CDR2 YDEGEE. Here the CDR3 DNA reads TGTGCCAGCAGCTTGGAGGAACAGAGCGATAGCAATCAGCCCCAGCATTTT. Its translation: CASSLEEQSDSNQPQHF.

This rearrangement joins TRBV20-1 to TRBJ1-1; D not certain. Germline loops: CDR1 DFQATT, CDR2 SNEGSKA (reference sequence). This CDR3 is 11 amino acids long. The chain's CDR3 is CRGRVNTEAFF. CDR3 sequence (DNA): TGCAGGGGGAGAGTAAACACTGAAGCTTTCTTT.

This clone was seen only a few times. In DNA, the CDR3 is TGTGCCAGCAGCCGACAGGAGTCCACTGAAGCTTTCTTT. Protein product: CASSRQESTEAFF. The genes are TRBV7-9 and TRBJ1-1, with D perhaps matching TRBD1 (6 bases). Trimming cost V 5 bases and J 4 bases, with 11 bases left between them. The V gene's germline CDR1 is SEHNR and CDR2 FQNEAQ (reference sequence). The CDR3 contains 13 residues.

The CDR3 here is CASMRGGSGNTIYF. CDR3 bases: TGTGCCAGCATGCGGGGGGGTTCTGGAAACACCATATATTTT. The chain couples TRBV7-2 to TRBJ1-3, with a possible D match to TRBD1 (5 bases). V lost 7 bases and J lost 1, with 11 bases in between. The CDR3 consists of 14 residues. Per the germline V gene, CDR1 is SGHTA and CDR2 is FQGNSA.

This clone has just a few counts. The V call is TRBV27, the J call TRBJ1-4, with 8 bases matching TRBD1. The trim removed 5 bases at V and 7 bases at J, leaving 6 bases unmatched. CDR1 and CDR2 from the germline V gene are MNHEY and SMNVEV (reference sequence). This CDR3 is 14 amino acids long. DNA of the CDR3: TGTGCCAGCAGTGCACAGGGGGAGGGTGAAAAACTGTTTTTT. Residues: CASSAQGEGEKLFF.

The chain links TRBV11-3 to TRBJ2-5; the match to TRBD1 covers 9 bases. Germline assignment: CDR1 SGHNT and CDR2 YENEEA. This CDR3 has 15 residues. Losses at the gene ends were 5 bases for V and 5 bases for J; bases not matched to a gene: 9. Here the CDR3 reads CASSTSGTGYETQYF. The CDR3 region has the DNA TGTGCCAGCAGCACCTCCGGGACAGGGTACGAGACCCAGTACTTC.

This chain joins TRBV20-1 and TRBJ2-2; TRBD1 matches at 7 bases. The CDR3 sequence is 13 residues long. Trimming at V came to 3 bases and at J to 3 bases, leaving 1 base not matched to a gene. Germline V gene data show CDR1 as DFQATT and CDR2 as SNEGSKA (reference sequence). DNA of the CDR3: TGCAGTGCTAGTGACAGGGACACCGGGGAGCTGTTTTTT. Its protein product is CSASDRDTGELFF.

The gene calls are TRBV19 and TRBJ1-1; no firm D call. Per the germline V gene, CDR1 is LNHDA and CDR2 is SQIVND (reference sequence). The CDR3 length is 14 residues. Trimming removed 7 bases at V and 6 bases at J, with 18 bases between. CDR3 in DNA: TGTGCCAGTACCCTCGAGGGAAGGACCTCTGAAGCTTTCTTT. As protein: CASTLEGRTSEAFF.

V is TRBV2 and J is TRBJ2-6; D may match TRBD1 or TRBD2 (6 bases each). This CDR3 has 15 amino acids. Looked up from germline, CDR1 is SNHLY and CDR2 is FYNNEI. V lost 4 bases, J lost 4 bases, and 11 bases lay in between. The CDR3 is CASSVWGAGANVLTF. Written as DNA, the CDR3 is TGTGCCAGCAGTGTCTGGGGGGCCGGGGCCAACGTCCTGACTTTC.

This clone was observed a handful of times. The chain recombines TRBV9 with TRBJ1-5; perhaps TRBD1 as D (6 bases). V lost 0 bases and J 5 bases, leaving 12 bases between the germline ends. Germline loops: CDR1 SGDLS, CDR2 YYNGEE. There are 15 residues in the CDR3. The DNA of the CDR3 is TGTGCCAGCAGCGTAGACGCAGGGGTATATCAGCCCCAGCATTTT. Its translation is CASSVDAGVYQPQHF.

The CDR3 DNA sequence: TGTGCCAGCACCACGCGAGGGACCTATGGCTACACCTTC. Translated: CASTTRGTYGYTF. This sequence joins TRBV7-9 and TRBJ1-2; D possibly corresponds to TRBD1 (5 bases). The CDR3 consists of 13 residues. The ends were cut back, 7 bases at V and 4 bases at J, with 13 bases in the middle. Per germline, CDR1 SEHNR and CDR2 FQNEAQ (reference sequence). The variable domain in full, completed from reference TRBV7-9 and TRBJ1-2, reads DTGVSQNPRHKITKRGQNVTFRCDPISEHNRLYWYRQTLGQGPEFLTYFQNEAQLEKSRLLSDRFSAERPKGSFSTLEIQRTEQGDSAMYLCASTTRGTYGYTFGSGTRLTVV.

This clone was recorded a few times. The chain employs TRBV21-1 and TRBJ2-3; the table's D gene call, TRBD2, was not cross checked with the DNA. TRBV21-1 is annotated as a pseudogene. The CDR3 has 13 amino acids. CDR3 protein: CASGGASTDTQYF. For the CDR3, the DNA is TGTGCCAGCGGGGGGGCCAGCACAGATACGCAGTATTTT.

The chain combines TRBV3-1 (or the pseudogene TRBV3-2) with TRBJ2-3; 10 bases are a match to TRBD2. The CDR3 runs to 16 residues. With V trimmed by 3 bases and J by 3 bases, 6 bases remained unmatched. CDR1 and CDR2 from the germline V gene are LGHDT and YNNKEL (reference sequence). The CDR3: CASSHKRGGGTDTQYF. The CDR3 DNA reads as TGTGCCAGCAGCCATAAGCGGGGGGGAGGGACAGATACGCAGTATTTT.

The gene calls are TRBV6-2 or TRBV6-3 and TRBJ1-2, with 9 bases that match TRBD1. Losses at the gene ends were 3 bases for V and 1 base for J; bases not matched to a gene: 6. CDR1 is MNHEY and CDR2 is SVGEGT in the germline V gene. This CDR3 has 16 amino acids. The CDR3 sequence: CASSYRDREYNYGYTF. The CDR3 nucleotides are TGTGCCAGCAGTTATCGGGACAGGGAGTATAACTATGGCTACACCTTC.

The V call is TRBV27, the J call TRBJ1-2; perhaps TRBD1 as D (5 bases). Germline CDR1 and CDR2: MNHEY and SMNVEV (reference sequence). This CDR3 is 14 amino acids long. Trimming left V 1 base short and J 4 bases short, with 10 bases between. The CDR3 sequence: CASSLLGEGYGYTF. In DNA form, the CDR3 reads TGTGCCAGCAGTTTATTGGGGGAGGGCTATGGCTACACCTTC.

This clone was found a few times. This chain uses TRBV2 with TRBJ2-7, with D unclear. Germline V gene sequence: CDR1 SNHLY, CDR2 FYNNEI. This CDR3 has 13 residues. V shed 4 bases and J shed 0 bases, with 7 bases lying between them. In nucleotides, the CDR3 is TGTGCCAGCAGTGTCGTCTCCTCCTACGAGCAGTACGTC. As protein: CASSVVSSYEQYV.

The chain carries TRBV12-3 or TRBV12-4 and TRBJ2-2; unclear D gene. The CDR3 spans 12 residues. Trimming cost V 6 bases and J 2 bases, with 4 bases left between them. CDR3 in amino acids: CASRQNTGELFF. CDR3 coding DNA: TGTGCCAGCAGGCAAAACACCGGGGAGCTGTTTTTT.

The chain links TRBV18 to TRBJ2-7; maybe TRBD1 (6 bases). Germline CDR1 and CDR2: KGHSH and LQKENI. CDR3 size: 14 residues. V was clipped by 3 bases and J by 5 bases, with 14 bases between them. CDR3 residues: CASSPGPQGNEQYF. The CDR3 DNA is TGTGCCAGCTCACCGGGCCCTCAGGGGAACGAGCAGTACTTC.

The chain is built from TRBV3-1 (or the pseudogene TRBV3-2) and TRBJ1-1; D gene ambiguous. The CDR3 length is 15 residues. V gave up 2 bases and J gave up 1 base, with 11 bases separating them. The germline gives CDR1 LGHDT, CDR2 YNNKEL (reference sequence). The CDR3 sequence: CASSQFGVRNTEAFF. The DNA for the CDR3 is TGTGCCAGCAGCCAATTCGGGGTGAGGAACACTGAAGCTTTCTTT.

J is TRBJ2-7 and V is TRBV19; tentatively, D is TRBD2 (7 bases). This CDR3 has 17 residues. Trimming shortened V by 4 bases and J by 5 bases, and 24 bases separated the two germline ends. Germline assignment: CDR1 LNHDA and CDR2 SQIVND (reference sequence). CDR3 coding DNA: TGTGCCAGTAGTACGGGTAAGGGGAGGGGGGTAAACCACGAGCAGTACTTC. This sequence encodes CASSTGKGRGVNHEQYF.